This T cell receptor beta chain was retrieved from a study of identical twins. In this sample, this clonotype turned up many times. Its cognate antigen is unknown. The CDR3 is made up of 14 amino acids. Trimming cost V 3 bases and J 8 bases, with 13 bases left between them. Germline V CDR1 and CDR2: LNHNV, YYDKDF (reference sequence). A template switching step contributed a universal primer site, while unique molecular identifiers were present in the cDNA. TCRdb called the 5' RACE reads again in MiXCR, with one record for every CDR3 protein. The sample consists of around 250,000 distinct CDR3 sequences, about 13% of them appearing once. Regarding the study as a whole: Twins' surplus sharing was weaker for beta out-of-frame sequences. Models, which agreed with sharing between unrelated individuals, nonetheless underestimated the out-of-frame TCR alpha sharing seen in monozygotic twins. Invariant MAIT and iNKT cells could partly confound zero-insertion analyses.

These data were also filed under a second study, of yellow fever vaccine responses in identical twins.

The sequencing input was memory (CD45RO+) T cells sorted from blood. This receptor was identified in a young woman in good health. The chain combines TRBV15 with TRBJ1-4; a weak D match, TRBD1 (6 bases). CDR3 region: CATSRGDNREKLFF. DNA for the CDR3: TGTGCCACCAGCAGGGGGGACAACCGAGAAAAACTGTTTTTT.